One sample yielded the 30 T cell receptor beta chains listed below, sequenced in a study of blood T cells in healthy people across ages. Using a J-beta primer mix together with a sample-barcoded 5' primer, a second PCR was run for about 6 to 11 cycles. Each CDR3 protein gets one entry after TCRdb re-called the 5' RACE reads with MiXCR. The sample shows 1.6 million or so distinct CDR3 sequences, 30% to 40% of them seen only once. Sample: blood. The receptor set was obtained from a woman in her 30s in good health.

This clonotype was seen many times. This chain links TRBV10-3 with TRBJ2-1, with 7 bases that match TRBD2. Germline CDR1 reads ENHRY; CDR2 reads SYGVKD. V lost 6 bases, J lost 5 bases, and 10 bases stayed unmatched. The CDR3 runs 15 residues. Written as DNA, the CDR3 is TGTGCCATCAGGGTCCCCTTGGCGGGGGACAATGAGCAGTTCTTC. Translated, it gives CAIRVPLAGDNEQFF.

The rearrangement uses TRBV12-3 or TRBV12-4 and TRBJ2-1, with D hard to call. With 5 bases removed from V and 0 bases from J, the gap between germline ends came to 8 bases. The CDR3 runs 14 residues. The CDR3 DNA follows: TGTGCCAGCAGTGTAGGCCTCTCCTACAATGAGCAGTTCTTC. This gives the protein CASSVGLSYNEQFF.

The chain employs TRBV15 and TRBJ1-5; D is perhaps TRBD1 (6 bases). Germline CDR1 LNHNV, CDR2 YYDKDF (reference sequence). V gave up 9 bases and J gave up 0 bases, with 21 bases separating them. The CDR3 sequence is 17 residues long. This CDR3 reads CATGFWWGTHSNQPQHF. Written as DNA, the CDR3 is TGTGCCACTGGCTTCTGGTGGGGGACACATAGCAATCAGCCCCAGCATTTT.

This clonotype was observed a few times. The chain recombines TRBV10-1 with TRBJ2-1; no clear D. CDR3 size: 14 residues. The germline CDR1 and CDR2 sequences are WNHNN and SYGVQD (reference sequence). V lost 9 bases, J lost 6 bases, and 18 bases lay in between. The CDR3 loop reads CARRPEHLFNEQFF. DNA for the CDR3: TGCGCCAGGCGTCCGGAGCACCTTTTCAATGAGCAGTTCTTC.

This clonotype has just a few counts. The CDR3 protein is CASRTLREQYF. The CDR3 DNA sequence: TGTGCCAGCAGAACACTCCGGGAGCAGTATTTT. V gene TRBV12-3 or TRBV12-4 combines with J gene TRBJ2-3, with a weak D call TRBD2 (5 bases). The V end was cut by 6 bases, the J end by 11 bases, with 12 bases between. This CDR3 contains 11 residues.

The chain uses TRBV28 and TRBJ2-1; 7 bases match TRBD2. Germline V CDR1 and CDR2: MDHEN, SYDVKM. The CDR3 runs 16 residues. With V trimmed by 5 bases and J by 6 bases, 13 bases remained unmatched. The DNA for the CDR3 is TGTGCCAGCAGTATTAAAGGATTAGCGGGCTTCAATGAGCAGTTCTTC. The encoded protein is CASSIKGLAGFNEQFF. The whole variable domain, filled in from reference TRBV28 and TRBJ2-1, reads DVKVTQSSRYLVKRTGEKVFLECVQDMDHENMFWYRQDPGLGLRLIYFSYDVKMKEKGDIPEGYSVSREKKERFSLILESASTNQTSMYLCASSIKGLAGFNEQFFGPGTRLTVL.

The genes are TRBV5-1 and TRBJ2-3; tentatively, D is TRBD1 or TRBD2 (6 bases each). Trimming left V 7 bases short and J 3 bases short, with 18 bases between. The CDR3 length is 15 residues. CDR1 is SGHRS, CDR2 YFSETQ, per germline. CDR3: CASAPGGGRTDTQYF. The CDR3, as DNA: TGCGCCAGCGCCCCGGGTGGGGGGCGGACAGATACGCAGTATTTT.

This clonotype occurred a few times. The chain is built from TRBV3-1 and TRBJ1-1; no definite D call. The germline V gene has CDR1 LGHDT and CDR2 YNNKEL (reference sequence). Trimming removed 6 bases from V and 2 bases from J, with 13 bases in between. The CDR3 is 14 amino acids. CDR3: CASSQTGQNTEAFF. In DNA, the CDR3 is TGTGCCAGCAGTCAGACGGGCCAAAACACTGAAGCTTTCTTT.

The V call is TRBV5-1, the J call TRBJ2-1, with 11 nucleotides matching TRBD2. With V trimmed by 7 bases and J by 7 bases, 10 bases remained unmatched. The CDR3 is 15 amino acids. Germline CDR1 and CDR2: SGHRS and YFSETQ. CDR3 region: CASGIAGGGPNEQFF. Here the CDR3 DNA reads TGCGCCAGCGGTATAGCGGGAGGGGGCCCAAATGAGCAGTTCTTC.

The chain combines TRBV7-2 with TRBJ2-7, with 9 positions matching TRBD2. V shed 3 bases and J 0 bases; nucleotides not matched to a gene: 9. This CDR3 is 17 amino acids long. Germline V CDR1 and CDR2: SGHTA, FQGNSA. This chain's CDR3 is CASSFGGGVQGSYEQYF. CDR3 DNA sequence: TGTGCCAGCAGCTTCGGCGGGGGGGTCCAGGGCTCCTACGAGCAGTACTTC. Using reference TRBV7-2 and TRBJ2-7 for the parts outside the CDR3, the full variable domain is GAGVSQSPSNKVTEKGKDVELRCDPISGHTALYWYRQSLGQGLEFLIYFQGNSAPDKSGLPSDRFSAERTGGSVSTLTIQRTQQEDSAVYLCASSFGGGVQGSYEQYFGPGTRLTVT.

The chain recombines TRBV20-1 with TRBJ1-5; no firm D call. This CDR3 comprises 17 residues. Germline values: CDR1 DFQATT, CDR2 SNEGSKA (reference sequence). V was pared by 0 bases and J by 2 bases, with 17 bases between. The CDR3 nucleotides read TGCAGTGCTAGAGAAGTACAGCTACTCGAGGGCAATCAGCCCCAGCATTTT. Translated, it gives CSAREVQLLEGNQPQHF.

CDR3 in DNA: TGTGCCAGCAGTTTCTCACTGGACCGGTCGGAGCAGTACTTC. Translating it yields CASSFSLDRSEQYF. The chain combines TRBV27 with TRBJ2-7; D uncertain. Germline CDR1 is MNHEY and CDR2 is SMNVEV (reference sequence). The CDR3 covers 14 residues. V gave up 3 bases and J gave up 7 bases, with 16 bases separating them.

This clonotype was seen more than once but under ten times. CDR3 DNA: TGTGCCAGCAGCGTTGGACTAGCGGGGGGGTGGACAGATACGCAGTATTTT. Amino acid sequence: CASSVGLAGGWTDTQYF. This rearrangement joins TRBV9 to TRBJ2-3, with TRBD2 matching 15 bases. CDR3 length equals 17 residues. Trimming removed 2 bases from V and 3 bases from J; junction bases left unmatched: 4. Looked up from germline, CDR1 is SGDLS and CDR2 is YYNGEE.

V is TRBV7-9 and J is TRBJ2-5; possibly TRBD2 for D (6 bases). This CDR3 has 15 residues. Deletions cut 0 bases from V and 2 bases from J, with 10 bases between. Germline V gene data show CDR1 as SEHNR and CDR2 as FQNEAQ (reference sequence). For the CDR3, the DNA is TGTGCCAGCAGCTTAGCGAAAGCGGGTCAAGAGACCCAGTACTTC. Amino acid sequence: CASSLAKAGQETQYF.

V and J are TRBV24-1 and TRBJ2-5; TRBD1 aligns across 10 bases. This CDR3 has 16 residues. Germline V CDR1 and CDR2: KGHDR, SFDVKD. The trim removed 3 bases at V and 5 bases at J, leaving 8 bases unmatched. CDR3 region: CATSDTGTGAGETQYF. The DNA of the CDR3 is TGTGCCACCAGTGATACCGGGACAGGGGCGGGGGAGACCCAGTACTTC.

This clonotype was recorded only once. The V call is TRBV9, the J call TRBJ1-4; D is ambiguous. This CDR3 is built from 16 residues. CDR1 and CDR2 from the germline V gene are SGDLS and YYNGEE. V lost 1 base and J 7 bases, leaving 17 bases between the germline ends. The chain's CDR3 is CASSVFSGERSEKLFF. The CDR3 region has the DNA TGTGCCAGCAGCGTATTTTCCGGGGAGAGGAGTGAAAAACTGTTTTTT.

About this clonotype itself: The junction differs from germline at one of its ends, possibly a read error. The chain links TRBV4-1 to TRBJ1-2; no firm D call. The CDR3 sequence is 12 residues long. Germline CDR1 reads MGHRA; CDR2 reads YSYEKL. The CDR3 loop reads CASSWANNGYTF. The DNA for the CDR3 is TGCGCCAGCAGCTGGGCTAACAATGGCTACACCTTC.

With regard to this clonotype: At one end the junction does not follow the germline gene, possibly because of a read error. The rearrangement links TRBV28 to TRBJ2-3; 10 bases agree with TRBD2. CDR1 MDHEN and CDR2 SYDVKM come from the germline V gene. The length of the CDR3 is 15 residues. The DNA for the CDR3 is TGTGCCAGCAATGCAGCGGGAGGGGGAACAGATGCGCAGTATTTT. Its translation is CASNAAGGGTDAQYF.

This clonotype was seen a few times. The chain uses TRBV20-1 and TRBJ2-3; TRBD1 aligns across 10 bases. CDR1 and CDR2 (germline): DFQATT, SNEGSKA (reference sequence). The CDR3 contains 15 residues. The junction had 11 bases not matched to a gene; V was cut back by 5 bases and J by 6 bases. The CDR3 here is CSASPTGGASDTQYF. The CDR3 DNA reads TGCAGTGCTTCTCCGACAGGGGGCGCGTCGGATACGCAGTATTTT.

A few counts support this clonotype. The V and J genes are TRBV27 and TRBJ2-2; no reliable D call. The CDR3 loop spans 16 amino acids. CDR1 MNHEY and CDR2 SMNVEV come from the germline V gene (reference sequence). The V gene lost 3 bases and the J gene lost 0 bases, with 11 bases spanning the gap. CDR3 nucleotides: TGTGCCAGCAGTTTGGCAAACCCCCCGAACACCGGGGAGCTGTTTTTT. As protein: CASSLANPPNTGELFF.

The V gene is TRBV2, the J gene TRBJ2-5; D perhaps matches TRBD2 (6 bases). CDR1 SNHLY and CDR2 FYNNEI come from the germline V gene. This CDR3 region has 14 residues. V was clipped by 8 bases and J by 5 bases, with 18 bases between them. The CDR3 bases are TGTGCCAGCGGCGGGCGGGGTCGTAGGGAGACCCAGTACTTC. Protein product: CASGGRGRRETQYF.

The sample holds a few counts of this clonotype. This chain connects TRBV20-1 to TRBJ2-7; TRBD1 matches at 10 bases. The CDR3 is made up of 16 amino acids. J gave up 3 bases and V 5 bases, and 13 bases lay outside the gene matches. The germline gives CDR1 DFQATT, CDR2 SNEGSKA (reference sequence). The DNA of the CDR3 is TGCAGTGCTGCCAAAGCCGGGACAGGGGAATTCTACGAGCAGTACTTC. Protein: CSAAKAGTGEFYEQYF.

This clonotype appeared a few times. V and J are TRBV2 and TRBJ2-3, with D tentatively TRBD1 or TRBD2 (6 bases each). The CDR3 length is 14 residues. CDR1 is SNHLY and CDR2 is FYNNEI in the germline V gene. The V gene lost 6 bases and the J gene lost 3 bases, with 13 bases spanning the gap. In nucleotides, the CDR3 is TGTGCCAGCAGGGGGGGCCGAGGAACAGATACGCAGTATTTT. Residues: CASRGGRGTDTQYF.

There are a few counts of this clonotype. The genes are TRBV20-1 and TRBJ2-5; D perhaps matches TRBD2 (6 bases). Trimming cost V 6 bases and J 1 base, with 12 bases left between them. The CDR3 sequence is 13 residues long. Germline V gene sequence: CDR1 DFQATT, CDR2 SNEGSKA (reference sequence). The CDR3 sequence: CSARWGVQETQYF. The DNA of the CDR3 is TGCAGTGCGAGATGGGGGGTCCAAGAGACCCAGTACTTC.

In this sample, this clonotype turned up a few times. The chain carries TRBV27 and TRBJ2-2, with TRBD1 matching 9 bases. Germline V gene lookup returns CDR1 MNHEY and CDR2 SMNVEV (reference sequence). The trim removed 4 bases at V and 9 bases at J, leaving 12 bases unmatched. The CDR3 has 16 residues. The CDR3 reads CASSSIGTGRVRELFF. DNA of the CDR3: TGTGCCAGCAGTTCAATCGGGACAGGGCGTGTGAGGGAGCTGTTTTTT.

The CDR3 DNA follows: TGTGCCTCCCTGGGGCTAGCTCTGGGCCCTCCCTACGAGCAGTACTTC. Residues: CASLGLALGPPYEQYF. The V and J genes are TRBV2 and TRBJ2-7; D is possibly TRBD1 or TRBD2 (5 bases each). The germline V gene has CDR1 SNHLY and CDR2 FYNNEI. The CDR3 loop spans 16 amino acids. The V end lost 11 bases, the J end lost 2 bases, and 25 bases lay between the germline ends. The full variable domain, in which reference TRBV2 and TRBJ2-7 provide the parts outside the CDR3, is EPEVTQTPSHQVTQMGQEVILRCVPISNHLYFYWYRQILGQKVEFLVSFYNNEISEKSEIFDDQFSVERPDGSNFTLKIRSTKLEDSAMYFCASLGLALGPPYEQYFGPGTRLTVT.

The chain links TRBV30 to TRBJ2-1; a weak D match, TRBD2 (6 bases). Germline V gene lookup returns CDR1 GTSNPN and CDR2 SVGIG (reference sequence). Trimming took off 0 bases at V and 7 bases at J, with 19 bases between the two ends. The CDR3 has 16 residues. CDR3 sequence (DNA): TGTGCCTGGAGTGTACGACCGGGAGTACACGATAATGAGCAGTTCTTC. This translates into CAWSVRPGVHDNEQFF.

This clonotype was found a few times. The chain couples TRBV28 to TRBJ1-2; 8 nucleotides align to TRBD1. The CDR3 has 14 residues. The germline gives CDR1 MDHEN, CDR2 SYDVKM. The trim removed 6 bases at V and 4 bases at J, leaving 7 bases unmatched. The DNA of the CDR3 is TGTGCCAGCAGCCTAATTGACAGGGGCTATGGCTACACCTTC. Its translation is CASSLIDRGYGYTF.

The chain couples TRBV29-1 to TRBJ1-4, with D possibly matching TRBD1 (6 bases). Trimming removed 7 bases at V and 7 bases at J, with 16 bases between. This CDR3 has 13 amino acids. Per germline, CDR1 SQVTM and CDR2 ANQGSEA. The DNA for the CDR3 is TGCAGCGCCGCAGGGGATACGGTTGAAAAACTGTTTTTT. It specifies CSAAGDTVEKLFF.

This clonotype came up many times. V and J are TRBV10-2 and TRBJ2-7; TRBD2 is a possible D gene (5 bases). CDR3 length: 14 residues. The germline CDR1 and CDR2 sequences are WSHSY and SAAADI. V lost 2 bases to trimming and J lost 1 base, with 9 bases between them. The CDR3 sequence: CASSEIKRSYEQYF. The CDR3 DNA sequence: TGCGCCAGCAGTGAGATTAAGCGGTCCTACGAGCAGTACTTC.